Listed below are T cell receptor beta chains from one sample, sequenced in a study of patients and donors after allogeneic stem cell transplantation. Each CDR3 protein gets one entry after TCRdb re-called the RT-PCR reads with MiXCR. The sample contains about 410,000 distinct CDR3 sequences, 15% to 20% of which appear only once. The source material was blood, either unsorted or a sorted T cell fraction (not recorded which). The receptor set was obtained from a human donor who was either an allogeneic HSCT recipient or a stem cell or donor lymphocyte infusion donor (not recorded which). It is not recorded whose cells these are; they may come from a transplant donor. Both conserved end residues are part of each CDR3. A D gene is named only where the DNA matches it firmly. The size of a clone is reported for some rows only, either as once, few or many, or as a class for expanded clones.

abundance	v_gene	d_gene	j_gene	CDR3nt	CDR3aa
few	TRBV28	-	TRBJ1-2	TGTGCCAGCAGTTTCCACAGGGTGGGAGGCTACACCTTC	CASSFHRVGGYTF
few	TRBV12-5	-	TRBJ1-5	TGTGCTAGTGGTTTATATAGGGATCAGCCCCAGCATTTT	CASGLYRDQPQHF
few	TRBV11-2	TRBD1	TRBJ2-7	TGTGCCAGCAGCCTTGGACAGGGTGTGTACGAGCAGTACTTC	CASSLGQGVYEQYF
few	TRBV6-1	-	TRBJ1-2	TGTGCCAGCAGATTCGGGGGAACTAACTATGGCTACACCTTC	CASRFGGTNYGYTF
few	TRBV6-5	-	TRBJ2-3	TGTGCCAGCAGTTATTGGCGACAGCCCAGCACAGATACGCAGTATTTT	CASSYWRQPSTDTQYF
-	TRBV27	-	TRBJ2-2	TGTGCCAGCAGTTTGCTGCCGGAACTCACCGGGGAGCTGTTTTTT	CASSLLPELTGELFF
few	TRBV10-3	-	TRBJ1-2	TGTGCCATCAAAGAAGGGGAAGGCTACACCTTC	CAIKEGEGYTF
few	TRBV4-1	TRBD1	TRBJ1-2	TGCGCCAGCAGCCCGAAACAGGGGGCTTGGGGCTACACCTTC	CASSPKQGAWGYTF
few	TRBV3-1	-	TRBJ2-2	TGTGCCAGCAGCCAGAACAGATACACCGGGGAGCTGTTTTTT	CASSQNRYTGELFF
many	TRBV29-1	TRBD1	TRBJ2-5	TGCAGCGTTGAACTGGACAGGGGAGAGACCCAGTACTTC	CSVELDRGETQYF
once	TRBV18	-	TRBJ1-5	TGTGCCAGCTCACCACCCGGCAGGGGCAATCAGCCCCAGCATTTT	CASSPPGRGNQPQHF
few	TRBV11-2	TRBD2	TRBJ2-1	TGTGCCAGCAGCTTAAGGGGGACTAGCGGGACCAATGAGCAGTTCTTC	CASSLRGTSGTNEQFF
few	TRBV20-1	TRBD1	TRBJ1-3	TGCAGTGCTCGGACAGGCTCTGGAAACACCATATATTTT	CSARTGSGNTIYF
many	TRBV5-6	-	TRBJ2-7	TGTGCCAGCAGCCGACTCTCCTACGAGCAGTACTTC	CASSRLSYEQYF
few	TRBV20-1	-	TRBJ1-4	TGCAGTGCTAGAGATATCTCGAGGGCAGTCAAAGAAAAACTGTTTTTT	CSARDISRAVKEKLFF
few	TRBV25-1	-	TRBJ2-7	TGTGCCAGCACGGAGGGGGCATACGAGCAGTACTTC	CASTEGAYEQYF
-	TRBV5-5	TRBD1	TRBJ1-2	TGTGCCAGCAGCCCGACAGGGGGGCTACGCTACACCTTC	CASSPTGGLRYTF
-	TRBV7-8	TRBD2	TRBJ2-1	TGTGCCAGCAGCTCGTGGGGGACTAGCGGGAAGTACAATGAGCAGTTCTTC	CASSSWGTSGKYNEQFF
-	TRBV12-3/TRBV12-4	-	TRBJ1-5	TGTGCCAGCAGCCAGGCTCAGCCCCAGCATTTT	CASSQAQPQHF
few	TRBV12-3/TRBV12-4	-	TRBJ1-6	TGTGCCAGCAGTTTAAGTTGGGGCTCGTCACCCCTCCACTTT	CASSLSWGSSPLHF
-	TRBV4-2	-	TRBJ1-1	TGTGCCAGCAGCCAAAACAGTAACACTGAAGCTTTCTTT	CASSQNSNTEAFF
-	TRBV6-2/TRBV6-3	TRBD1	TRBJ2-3	TGTGCCAGCAGTTACTCTACAGGGGTTACGCAGTATTTT	CASSYSTGVTQYF
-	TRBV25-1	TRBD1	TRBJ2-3	TGTGCCAGCAGTGAAACAGGACAGGGGACAGATACGCAGTATTTT	CASSETGQGTDTQYF
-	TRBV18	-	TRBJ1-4	TGTGCCAGCTCTCTCAGGAATGAAAAACTGTTTTTT	CASSLRNEKLFF
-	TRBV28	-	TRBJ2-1	TGTGCCAGCAGTTCCCCCAGGGGTACACTCCACAATGAGCAGTTCTTC	CASSSPRGTLHNEQFF
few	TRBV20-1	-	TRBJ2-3	TGCAGTGCTGGATTGACAGATACGCAGTATTTT	CSAGLTDTQYF
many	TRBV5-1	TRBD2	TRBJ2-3	TGCGCCAGCAGCAAACTAGCGGGAGCAGCAGATACGCAGTATTTT	CASSKLAGAADTQYF
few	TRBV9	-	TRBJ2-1	TGTGCCAGCGGTTCACTCAGCTCCTACAATGAGCAGTTCTTC	CASGSLSSYNEQFF
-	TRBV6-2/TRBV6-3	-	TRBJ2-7	TGTGCCAGCAGTTACTCGGGGACGTCGGTTAGCTACGAGCAGTACTTC	CASSYSGTSVSYEQYF
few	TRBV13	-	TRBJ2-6	TGTGCCAGCAGCTTAGGGAGCGGCAGAGAACATACTTTC	CASSLGSGREHTF
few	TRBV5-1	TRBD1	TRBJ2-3	TGCGCCAGCAGCTTGGTTCCAGGGGGCGGCACAGATACGCAGTATTTT	CASSLVPGGGTDTQYF
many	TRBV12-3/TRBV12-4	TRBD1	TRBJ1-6	TGTGCCAGCAATACTCTCCATGACAGGGGAGTAGGTAATTCACCCCTCCACTTT	CASNTLHDRGVGNSPLHF
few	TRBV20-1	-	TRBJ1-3	TGCAGTGCCCTGAACCGGGGAAGCTCTGGAAACACCATATATTTT	CSALNRGSSGNTIYF